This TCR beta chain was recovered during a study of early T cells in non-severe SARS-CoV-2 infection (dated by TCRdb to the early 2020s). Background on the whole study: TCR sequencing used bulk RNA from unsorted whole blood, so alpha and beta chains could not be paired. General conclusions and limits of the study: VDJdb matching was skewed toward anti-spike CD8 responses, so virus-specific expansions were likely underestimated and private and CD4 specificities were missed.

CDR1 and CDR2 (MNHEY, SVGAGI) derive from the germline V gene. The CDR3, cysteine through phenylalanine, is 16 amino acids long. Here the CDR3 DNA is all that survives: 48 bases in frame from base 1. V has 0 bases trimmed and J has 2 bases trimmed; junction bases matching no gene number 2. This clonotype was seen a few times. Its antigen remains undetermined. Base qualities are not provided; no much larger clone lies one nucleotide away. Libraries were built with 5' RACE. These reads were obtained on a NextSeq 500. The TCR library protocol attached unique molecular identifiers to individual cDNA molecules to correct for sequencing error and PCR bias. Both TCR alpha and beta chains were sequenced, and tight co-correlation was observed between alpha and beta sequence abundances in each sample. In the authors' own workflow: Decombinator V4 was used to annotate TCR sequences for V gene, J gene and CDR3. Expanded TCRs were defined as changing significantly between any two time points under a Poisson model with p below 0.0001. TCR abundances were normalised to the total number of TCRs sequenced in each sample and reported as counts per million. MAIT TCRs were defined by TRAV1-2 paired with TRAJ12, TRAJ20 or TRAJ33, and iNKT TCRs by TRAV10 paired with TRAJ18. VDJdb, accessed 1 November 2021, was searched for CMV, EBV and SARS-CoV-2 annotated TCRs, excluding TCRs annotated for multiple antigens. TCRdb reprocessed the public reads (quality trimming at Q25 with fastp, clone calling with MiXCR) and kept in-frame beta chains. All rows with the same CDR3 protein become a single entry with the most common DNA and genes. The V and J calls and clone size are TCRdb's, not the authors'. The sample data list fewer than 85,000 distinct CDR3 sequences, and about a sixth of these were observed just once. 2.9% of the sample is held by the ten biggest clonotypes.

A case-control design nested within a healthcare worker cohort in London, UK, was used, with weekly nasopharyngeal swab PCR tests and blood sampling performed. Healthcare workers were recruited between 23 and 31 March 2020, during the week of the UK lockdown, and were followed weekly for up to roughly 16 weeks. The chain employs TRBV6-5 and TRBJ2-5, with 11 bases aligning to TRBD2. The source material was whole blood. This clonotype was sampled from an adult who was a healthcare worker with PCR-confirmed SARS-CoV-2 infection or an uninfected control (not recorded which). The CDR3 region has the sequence CASSYSGLAVQETQYF. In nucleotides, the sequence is TGTGCCAGCAGTTACTCGGGACTAGCGGTACAAGAGACCCAGTACTTC.